Below are 10 T cell receptor beta chains sequenced from a single sample in a study of cytomegalovirus exposure and HLA in healthy donors. The PCR contained 60 Vbeta and 13 Jbeta primers. Sequenced by immunoSEQ multiplex PCR; TCRdb stores in-frame clones only, minus some. The sample includes roughly 180,000 clones, approximately 78% of them seen just once. Sequenced input: PBMCs. These receptors originate from a woman aged 18-30 years in good health and CMV-seronegative.

The chain uses TRBV19 and TRBJ2-7; 9 positions agree with TRBD1. There are 15 residues in the CDR3. Trimming at V came to 1 base and at J to 1 base, leaving 2 bases not matched to a gene. The germline V gene encodes CDR1 LNHDA and CDR2 SQIVND (reference sequence). The CDR3 nucleotides are TGTGCCAGTAGTATAGGGGACAGGGATTCCTACGAGCAGTACTTC. Protein: CASSIGDRDSYEQYF.

The chain is built from TRBV5-6 and TRBJ1-5, with TRBD1 matching 8 bases. Trimming took 4 bases from V and 5 from J; bases not matched to a gene: 5. Germline CDR1 and CDR2: SGHDT and YYEEEE. This CDR3 spans 14 amino acids. CDR3 protein: CASSAGQGYQPQHF. The CDR3 DNA is TGTGCCAGCAGCGCAGGACAGGGCTATCAGCCCCAGCATTTT. Together with reference TRBV5-6 and TRBJ1-5, the CDR3 gives the full variable domain: DAGVTQSPTHLIKTRGQQVTLRCSPKSGHDTVSWYQQALGQGPQFIFQYYEEEERQRGNFPDRFSGHQFPNYSSELNVNALLLGDSALYLCASSAGQGYQPQHFGDGTRLSIL.

The chain carries TRBV4-1 and TRBJ1-2; 9 bases agree with TRBD1. The CDR3 covers 14 residues. V lost 4 bases, J lost 7 bases, and 7 bases stayed unmatched. Germline CDR1 reads MGHRA; CDR2 reads YSYEKL. DNA for the CDR3: TGCGCCAGCAGCCCGTTGGGACAGGGTTTTGGCTACACCTTC. This sequence encodes CASSPLGQGFGYTF.

This rearrangement joins TRBV25-1 to TRBJ2-7; 11 nucleotides agree with TRBD2. J was trimmed by 9 bases and V by 8 bases; bases with no gene match: 18. This CDR3 has 16 residues. Looked up from germline, CDR1 is MGHDK and CDR2 is SYGVNS. The DNA for the CDR3 is TGTGCCAGCCAACCGCGGCTCTTAGCGGGAGGGGTCGTGCAGTACTTC. Its protein product is CASQPRLLAGGVVQYF.

Worth noting for this clone: Other DNA sequences of this sample code for an identical CDR3. The chain is built from TRBV30 and TRBJ1-5, with a tentative D call TRBD1 (6 bases). This CDR3 region has 12 residues. The germline V and J ends were trimmed by 3 bases and 4 bases, with 7 bases remaining between them. Germline CDR1 reads GTSNPN; CDR2 reads SVGIG (reference sequence). The CDR3: CAWSQGNQPQHF. In DNA form, the CDR3 reads TGTGCCTGGAGCCAGGGGAATCAGCCCCAGCATTTT. Looking up the rest from reference TRBV30 and TRBJ1-5 gives the full variable domain: SQTIHQWPATLVQPVGSPLSLECTVEGTSNPNLYWYRQAAGRGLQLLFYSVGIGQISSEVPQNLSASRPQDRQFILSSKKLLLSDSGFYLCAWSQGNQPQHFGDGTRLSIL.

In DNA form, the CDR3 reads TGTGCCAGCAGTGGGGGCGGTACGCAGTATTTT. Its translation: CASSGGGTQYF. The gene calls are TRBV6-4 and TRBJ2-3, with a tentative D call TRBD1 (5 bases). Germline CDR1 reads MRHNA; CDR2 reads SNTAGT. The CDR3 totals 11 residues. The V end was cut by 4 bases, the J end by 8 bases, with 7 bases between.

This clone was observed a handful of times. The chain employs TRBV7-2 and TRBJ2-1; unclear D gene. Germline lookup yields CDR1 SGHTA and CDR2 FQGNSA. Trimming left V 5 bases short and J 9 bases short, with 11 bases between. CDR3 size: 12 residues. CDR3 residues: CASSMEAFEQFF. The CDR3 DNA sequence: TGTGCCAGCAGCATGGAAGCGTTTGAGCAGTTCTTC.

The rearrangement uses TRBV18 and TRBJ2-1; TRBD1 matches at 7 bases. CDR3 length equals 16 residues. Per germline, CDR1 KGHSH and CDR2 LQKENI. The trim removed 0 bases at V and 3 bases at J, leaving 5 bases unmatched. CDR3 bases: TGTGCCAGCTCACCACCGACGACAGGGTACTACAATGAGCAGTTCTTC. This sequence encodes CASSPPTTGYYNEQFF.

This chain joins TRBV5-1 and TRBJ2-2, with D maybe TRBD2 (6 bases). Trimming took 4 bases from V and 6 from J, leaving 13 bases between them. In germline, CDR1 is SGHRS, CDR2 YFSETQ. The CDR3 covers 14 residues. CDR3 sequence: CASSLTSPPGELFF. Here the CDR3 DNA reads TGCGCCAGCAGCCTCACTAGCCCCCCCGGGGAGCTGTTTTTT.

The chain carries TRBV10-3 and TRBJ2-3; 12 bases fit TRBD2. V was pared by 0 bases and J by 2 bases, with 9 bases of the junction left unmatched. CDR1 is ENHRY and CDR2 is SYGVKD in the germline V gene. This CDR3 region has 19 residues. The CDR3 protein is CAISESGLAGGDYTDTQYF. DNA for the CDR3: TGTGCCATCAGTGAGTCGGGACTAGCGGGCGGGGATTACACAGATACGCAGTATTTT.